A selection of T cell receptor beta chains follows, all from one sample in a study of cytomegalovirus exposure and HLA in healthy donors. Using immunoSEQ multiplex PCR, the repertoire was profiled, and TCRdb retains in-frame clones only, with some absent. The table shows 150,000 to 200,000 clones, with 70% to 90% occurring only once. The sequenced sample was PBMCs. The receptors derive from a woman in her late teens or twenties in good health and CMV-seropositive. Each CDR3 is given with its conserved first and last residue. Fields, in order: CDR3 length, D gene, J gene, V gene, clone size, CDR3 DNA, CDR3 protein. D genes are given only for firm matches. Clone size is stated in some rows and not others, as once, few, many or a class when expanded.

>12|.|TRBJ2-2|TRBV7-3|.
TGTGCCAGCACTCAGGGTCCCGGGGAGCTGTTTTTT
CASTQGPGELFF
>14|.|TRBJ1-3|TRBV12-5|.
TGTGCTAGTGGGTCGGGATCCACTGGAAACACCATATATTTT
CASGSGSTGNTIYF
>14|.|TRBJ2-5|TRBV7-6|.
TGTGCCAGCAGCTTGGGAGCGGGCCCCGGGACCCAGTACTTC
CASSLGAGPGTQYF
>16|.|TRBJ1-3|TRBV5-1|few
TGCGCCAGCAGCTTGTTTGCCGGGACTACGAGAAACACCATATATTTT
CASSLFAGTTRNTIYF
>14|.|TRBJ2-7|TRBV5-1|.
TGCGCCAGCAGCTTGGGGGCGGGGCGGGACGAGCAGTACTTC
CASSLGAGRDEQYF
>15|.|TRBJ2-5|TRBV7-9|.
TGTGCCAGCAGCCTTAAACAGGGGAGGCAAGAGACCCAGTACTTC
CASSLKQGRQETQYF
>15|.|TRBJ2-7|TRBV7-9|.
TGTGCCAGCAGCCTCCGAGGGGGGGGTTCCTACGAGCAGTACTTC
CASSLRGGGSYEQYF
>12|.|TRBJ1-1|TRBV10-3|.
TGTGCCATCAGTGCCCAGAACACTGAAGCTTTCTTT
CAISAQNTEAFF
>18|.|TRBJ1-1|TRBV19|few
TGTGCCAGTAGTATCCCCTACGGCGGGACGGCAATGAACACTGAAGCTTTCTTT
CASSIPYGGTAMNTEAFF
>13|.|TRBJ2-3|TRBV4-2|.
TGTGCCAGCAGCCAAGACCCAGGGGATACGCAGTATTTT
CASSQDPGDTQYF
>14|TRBD1|TRBJ1-2|TRBV5-1|.
TGCGCCAGCAGCTTGGCAGGGGGCGGTGAAGGCTACACCTTC
CASSLAGGGEGYTF
>15|.|TRBJ2-3|TRBV2|.
TGTGCCAGCAGGAAAGGGGGCCGGGGGATAGATACGCAGTATTTT
CASRKGGRGIDTQYF
>15|TRBD1|TRBJ1-5|TRBV19|.
TGTGCCAGTAGTTTTGGACAGGCGGGATATCAGCCCCAGCATTTT
CASSFGQAGYQPQHF
>12|.|TRBJ1-6|TRBV27|.
TGTGCCAGCACCCAGCGGGATTCACCCCTCCACTTT
CASTQRDSPLHF
>13|.|TRBJ1-5|TRBV30|.
TGTGCCTGGGGCCCAAGGGAGGATCAGCCCCAGCATTTT
CAWGPREDQPQHF
>14|.|TRBJ1-6|TRBV2|once
TGTGCCAGCAGTGATCGTGGGACAAAGGAGCCCCTCCACTTT
CASSDRGTKEPLHF
>13|.|TRBJ2-3|TRBV7-2|.
TGTGCCAGCGGAAACCGGGTTACAGATACGCAGTATTTT
CASGNRVTDTQYF
>14|.|TRBJ1-4|TRBV18|.
TGTGCCAGCTCACCGACAGTGGCTAATGAAAAACTGTTTTTT
CASSPTVANEKLFF
>15|TRBD1|TRBJ2-4|TRBV7-6|.
TGTGCCAGCAGCGCCGGACAGGGCGGTGAAAACATTCAGTACTTC
CASSAGQGGENIQYF
>15|.|TRBJ1-5|TRBV4-1|.
TGCGCCAGCAGCCCACAGGGATTAAGCAATCAGCCCCAGCATTTT
CASSPQGLSNQPQHF
>14|.|TRBJ2-1|TRBV7-2|.
TGTGCCAGCAGCTCCTCGCGGGGCCACAATGAGCAGTTCTTC
CASSSSRGHNEQFF
>10|.|TRBJ1-2|TRBV19|.
TGTGCCAGTGGCGGCTATGGCTACACCTTC
CASGGYGYTF
>17|.|TRBJ2-3|TRBV10-3|.
TGTGCCATCAGTGGTAGGGGGGGATCCACTAGCACAGATACGCAGTATTTT
CAISGRGGSTSTDTQYF
>13|.|TRBJ1-1|TRBV30|.
TGTGCCTGGAGTGCCAGGCCCAGGGATGAAGCTTTCTTT
CAWSARPRDEAFF
>14|TRBD1|TRBJ1-2|TRBV5-5|few
TGTGCCAGCAGCCCAGGGGGGTCCTACTATGGCTACACCTTC
CASSPGGSYYGYTF
>14|TRBD1|TRBJ2-2|TRBV6-5|.
TGTGCCAGCAGTAAGACAGGGTACACCGGGGAGCTGTTTTTT
CASSKTGYTGELFF
>15|TRBD1|TRBJ1-5|TRBV7-9|.
TGTGCCAGCAGCGCTACAGGGGATAGCAATCAGCCCCAGCATTTT
CASSATGDSNQPQHF
>14|TRBD1|TRBJ2-5|TRBV7-9|.
TGTGCCAGCACCTCGGACAGGCGCCAAGAGACCCAGTACTTC
CASTSDRRQETQYF